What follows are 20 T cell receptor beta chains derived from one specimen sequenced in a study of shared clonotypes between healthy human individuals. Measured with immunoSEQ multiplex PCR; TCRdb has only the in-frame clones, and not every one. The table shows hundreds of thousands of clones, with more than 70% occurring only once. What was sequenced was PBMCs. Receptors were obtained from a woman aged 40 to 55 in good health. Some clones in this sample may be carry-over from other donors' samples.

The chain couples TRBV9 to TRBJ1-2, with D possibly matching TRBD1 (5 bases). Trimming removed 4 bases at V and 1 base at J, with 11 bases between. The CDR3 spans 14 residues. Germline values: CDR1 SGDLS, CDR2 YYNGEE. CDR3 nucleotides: TGTGCCAGCAGCCTCCGACAGATTAACTATGGCTACACCTTC. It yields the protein CASSLRQINYGYTF.

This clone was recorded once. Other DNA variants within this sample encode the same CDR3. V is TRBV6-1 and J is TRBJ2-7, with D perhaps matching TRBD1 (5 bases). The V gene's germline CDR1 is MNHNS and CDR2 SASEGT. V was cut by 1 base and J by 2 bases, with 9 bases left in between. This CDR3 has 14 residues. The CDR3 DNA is TGTGCCAGCAGTGAAGGCCCAGGGCCCTACGAGCAGTACTTC. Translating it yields CASSEGPGPYEQYF.

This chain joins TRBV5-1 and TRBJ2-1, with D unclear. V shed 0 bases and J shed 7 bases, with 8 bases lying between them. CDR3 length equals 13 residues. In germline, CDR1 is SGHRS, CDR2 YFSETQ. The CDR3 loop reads CASSLAPRNEQFF. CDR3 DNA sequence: TGCGCCAGCAGCTTGGCCCCCAGGAATGAGCAGTTCTTC.

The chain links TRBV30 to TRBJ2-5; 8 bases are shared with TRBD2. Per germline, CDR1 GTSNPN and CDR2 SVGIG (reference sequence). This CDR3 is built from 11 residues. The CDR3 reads CARGGTETQYF. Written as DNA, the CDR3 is TGTGCTCGGGGGGGGACAGAGACCCAGTACTTC.

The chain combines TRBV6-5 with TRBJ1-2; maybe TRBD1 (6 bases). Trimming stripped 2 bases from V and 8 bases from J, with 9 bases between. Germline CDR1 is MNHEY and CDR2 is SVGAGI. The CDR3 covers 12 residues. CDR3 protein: CASSYGGGGYTF. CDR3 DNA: TGTGCCAGCAGTTACGGAGGGGGGGGCTACACCTTC.

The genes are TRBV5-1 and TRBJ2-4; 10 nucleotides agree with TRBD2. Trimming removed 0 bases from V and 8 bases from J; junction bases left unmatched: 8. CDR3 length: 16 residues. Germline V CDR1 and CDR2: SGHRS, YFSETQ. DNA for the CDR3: TGCGCCAGCAGCTTGGGTCTAGCGGGAGCGGGTGACATTCAGTACTTC. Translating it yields CASSLGLAGAGDIQYF.

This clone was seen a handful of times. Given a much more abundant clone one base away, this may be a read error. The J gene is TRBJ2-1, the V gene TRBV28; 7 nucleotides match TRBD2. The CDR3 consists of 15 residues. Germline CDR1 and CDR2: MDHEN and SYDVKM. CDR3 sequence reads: CASSSLAVSYSEQFF. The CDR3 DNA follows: TGTGCCAGCAGTAGCCTAGCGGTCTCCTACAGTGAGCAGTTCTTC.

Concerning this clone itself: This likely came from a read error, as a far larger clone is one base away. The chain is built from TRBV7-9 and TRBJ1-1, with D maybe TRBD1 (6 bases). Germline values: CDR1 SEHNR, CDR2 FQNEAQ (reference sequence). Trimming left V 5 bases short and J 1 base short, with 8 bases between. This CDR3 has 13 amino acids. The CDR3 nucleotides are TGTGCCAGCAGCCCGGGACAGAACACTGAAGCTTTCTTT. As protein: CASSPGQNTEAFF.

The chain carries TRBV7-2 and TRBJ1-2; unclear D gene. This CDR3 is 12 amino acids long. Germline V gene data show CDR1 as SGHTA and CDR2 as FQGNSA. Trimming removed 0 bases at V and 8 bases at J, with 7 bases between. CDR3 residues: CASSLAGLGYTF. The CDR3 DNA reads TGTGCCAGCAGCTTAGCAGGGTTGGGCTACACCTTC.

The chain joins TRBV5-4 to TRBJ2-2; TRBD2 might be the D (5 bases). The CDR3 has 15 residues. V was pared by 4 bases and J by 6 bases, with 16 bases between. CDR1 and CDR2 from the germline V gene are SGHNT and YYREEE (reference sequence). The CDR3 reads CASSPAAGTSGELFF. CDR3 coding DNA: TGTGCCAGCAGCCCAGCGGCAGGAACGTCCGGGGAGCTGTTTTTT. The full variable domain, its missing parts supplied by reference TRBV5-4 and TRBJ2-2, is ETGVTQSPTHLIKTRGQQVTLRCSSQSGHNTVSWYQQALGQGPQFIFQYYREEENGRGNFPPRFSGLQFPNYSSELNVNALELDDSALYLCASSPAAGTSGELFFGEGSRLTVL.

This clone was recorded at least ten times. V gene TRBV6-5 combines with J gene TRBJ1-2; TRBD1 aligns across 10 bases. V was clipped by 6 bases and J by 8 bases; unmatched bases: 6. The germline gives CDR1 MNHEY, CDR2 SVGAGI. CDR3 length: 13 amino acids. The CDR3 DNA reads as TGTGCCAGCAGCCGGGACAGGGGATACGGCTACACCTTC. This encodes CASSRDRGYGYTF.

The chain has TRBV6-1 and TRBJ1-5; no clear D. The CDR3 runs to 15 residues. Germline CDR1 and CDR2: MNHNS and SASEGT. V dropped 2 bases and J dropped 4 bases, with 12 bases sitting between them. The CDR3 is CASSESPLINQPQHF. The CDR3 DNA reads TGTGCCAGCAGTGAATCCCCCCTAATTAATCAGCCCCAGCATTTT.

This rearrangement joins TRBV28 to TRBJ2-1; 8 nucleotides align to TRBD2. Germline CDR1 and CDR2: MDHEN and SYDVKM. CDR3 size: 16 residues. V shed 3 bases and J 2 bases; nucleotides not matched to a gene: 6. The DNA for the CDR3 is TGTGCCAGCAGTTTCTTACTAGCGGATACCTACAATGAGCAGTTCTTC. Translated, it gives CASSFLLADTYNEQFF.

CDR3 in amino acids: CASSPPGPGGGMNTEAFF. CDR3 coding DNA: TGTGCCAGCTCACCACCGGGACCAGGGGGCGGGATGAACACTGAAGCTTTCTTT. The rearrangement uses TRBV18 and TRBJ1-1, with 8 bases lining up with TRBD1. The V and J ends lost 0 bases and 0 bases, in that order; junction bases with no gene match: 9. CDR1 and CDR2 (germline): KGHSH, LQKENI. This CDR3 is built from 18 residues.

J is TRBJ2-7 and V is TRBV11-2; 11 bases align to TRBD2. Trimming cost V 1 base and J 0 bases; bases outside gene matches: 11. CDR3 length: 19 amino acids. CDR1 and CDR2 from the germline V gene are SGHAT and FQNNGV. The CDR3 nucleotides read TGTGCCAGCAGCTTAGCAGGGGGGATAGCGGGAGGGGGCTCCTACGAGCAGTACTTC. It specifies CASSLAGGIAGGGSYEQYF.

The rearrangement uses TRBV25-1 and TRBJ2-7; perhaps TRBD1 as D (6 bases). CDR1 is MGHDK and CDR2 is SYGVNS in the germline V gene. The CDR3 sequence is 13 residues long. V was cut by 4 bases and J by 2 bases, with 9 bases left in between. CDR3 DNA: TGTGCCAGCAGTGCTGGACAGACCTACGAGCAGTACTTC. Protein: CASSAGQTYEQYF.

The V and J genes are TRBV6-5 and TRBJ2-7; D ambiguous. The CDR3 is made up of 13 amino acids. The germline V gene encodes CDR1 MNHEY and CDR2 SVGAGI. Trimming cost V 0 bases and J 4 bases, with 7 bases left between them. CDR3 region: CASSYSNRYEQYF. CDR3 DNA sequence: TGTGCCAGCAGTTACTCGAACCGGTACGAGCAGTACTTC.

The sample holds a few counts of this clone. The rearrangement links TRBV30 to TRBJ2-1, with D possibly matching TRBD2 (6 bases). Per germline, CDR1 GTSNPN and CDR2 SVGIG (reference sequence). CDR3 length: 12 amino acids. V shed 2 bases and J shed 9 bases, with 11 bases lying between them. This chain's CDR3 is CAWSRENVEQFF. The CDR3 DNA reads TGTGCCTGGAGTCGGGAGAACGTTGAGCAGTTCTTC.

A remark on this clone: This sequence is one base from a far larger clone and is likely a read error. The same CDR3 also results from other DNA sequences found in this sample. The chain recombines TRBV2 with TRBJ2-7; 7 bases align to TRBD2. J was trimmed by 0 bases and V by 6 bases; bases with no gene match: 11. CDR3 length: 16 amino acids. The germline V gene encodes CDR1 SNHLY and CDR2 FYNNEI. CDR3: CASSDPGRWDSYEQYF. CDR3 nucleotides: TGTGCCAGCAGCGACCCCGGGAGGTGGGACTCCTACGAGCAGTACTTC.

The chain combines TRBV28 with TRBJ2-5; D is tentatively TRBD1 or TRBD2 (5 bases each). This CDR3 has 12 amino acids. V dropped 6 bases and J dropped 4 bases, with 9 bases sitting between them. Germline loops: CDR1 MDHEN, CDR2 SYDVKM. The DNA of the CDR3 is TGTGCCAGCAGGGGTGGGGGAGAGACCCAGTACTTC. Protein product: CASRGGGETQYF.